One and the same sample provided the 5 T cell receptor beta chains below, sequenced in a study of monozygotic twins with inflammatory bowel disease. For each CDR3 protein, TCRdb gives one entry from its re-call of the 5' RACE reads, without DNA. This listing includes about 85,000 distinct CDR3 sequences. The sequencing sample was made of blood. Receptor source: a human donor with ulcerative colitis or Crohn's disease, or a healthy co-twin of an affected twin (not recorded which).

The V gene is TRBV20-1, the J gene TRBJ2-5. The CDR3 runs to 14 residues. Germline CDR1 reads DFQATT; CDR2 reads SNEGSKA (reference sequence). The CDR3 sequence is CSARDRPGQETQYF.

The CDR3 reads CASKPDRNNYGYTF. The chain links TRBV19 to TRBJ1-2; TCRdb's assignment of TRBD1 cannot be checked, as there is no DNA. Per germline, CDR1 LNHDA and CDR2 SQIVND (reference sequence). The CDR3 loop spans 14 amino acids.

This rearrangement joins TRBV7-8 to TRBJ2-1. This CDR3 has 14 residues. Germline CDR1 SGHVS, CDR2 FQNEAQ. This CDR3 is CASTRQSSYNEQFF.

The chain recombines TRBV29-1 with TRBJ1-1; the D call of TRBD1 rests on TCRdb alone, since no DNA is present to check it. CDR1 and CDR2 (germline): SQVTM, ANQGSEA. The CDR3 sequence is 15 residues long. The CDR3 spells CSAASTTGEGTEAFF.

V and J are TRBV5-1 and TRBJ2-3; TCRdb designates TRBD1, a call that cannot be tested without DNA. CDR3 length: 15 residues. Germline values: CDR1 SGHRS, CDR2 YFSETQ. CDR3: CASSEANQGSDTQYF.